Listed below are T cell receptor beta chains from one sample, sequenced in a study of T cell responses to AZD1222 COVID-19 vaccine. The protocol was immunoSEQ multiplex PCR, while the TCRdb copy is restricted to in-frame clones and leaves out a portion. Of about 85,000 clones in the sample, 80% to 90% were seen once. The sample was peripheral blood, taken on day 0 of AZD1222 vaccination. Receptors originate from an adult in good health. The CDR3 runs from the conserved cysteine through the conserved F or W. The D gene is left open where the match is weak. Not every row has a clone size; where given, it reads once, few, many or a size class.

d_gene	j_gene	v_gene	abundance	CDR3nt	CDR3aa
-	TRBJ2-7	TRBV24-1	few	TGTGCCACCAGTGATTTAAGGCGGCAACCTCAGTTGAACGAGCAGTACTTC	CATSDLRRQPQLNEQYF
-	TRBJ2-3	TRBV1	-	TGCACCAGCAGCCAAGATAGGGGGGGGAGACTAGCGGGAACAGATACGCAGTATTTT	CTSSQDRGGRLAGTDTQYF
-	TRBJ2-2	TRBV2	-	TGTGCCAGCAGTGAATTCCGCCCTGACACCGGGGAGCTGTTTTTT	CASSEFRPDTGELFF
-	TRBJ1-5	TRBV20-1	-	TGCAGTGCTAGTGTGGGCCGAAGGGGTCAGCCCCAGCATTTT	CSASVGRRGQPQHF
-	TRBJ1-1	TRBV12-3/TRBV12-4	once	TGTGCCAGCAGCCACGGAGGGGGGACTGAAGCTTTCTTT	CASSHGGGTEAFF
TRBD1	TRBJ1-6	TRBV9	-	TGTGCCAGCAGCGACAGGGGTCGAGATTCACCCCTCCACTTT	CASSDRGRDSPLHF
TRBD1	TRBJ2-1	TRBV2	-	TGTGCCAGCAGCCGTGGACAGGCCTACAATGAGCAGTTCTTC	CASSRGQAYNEQFF
-	TRBJ1-5	TRBV2	-	TGTGCCAGCCGGGGGAATAGCAATCAGCCCCAGCATTTT	CASRGNSNQPQHF
TRBD1	TRBJ1-2	TRBV6-1	-	TGTGCCAGCAGTGAAGGATATGGACAGGGCCCTCGGTACACCTTC	CASSEGYGQGPRYTF
-	TRBJ1-5	TRBV3-1/TRBV3-2	-	TGTGCCAGCAGCCCACGGGCAGGGAGCAATCAGCCCCAGCATTTT	CASSPRAGSNQPQHF
-	TRBJ2-5	TRBV5-4	-	TGTGCCAGCAGCTCCTGGGACGAGACCCAGTACTTC	CASSSWDETQYF
-	TRBJ1-6	TRBV3-1/TRBV3-2	-	TGTGCCAGCAGCCCGCCGGGTATGGCGAATTCACCCCTCCACTTT	CASSPPGMANSPLHF
-	TRBJ2-1	TRBV3-1/TRBV3-2	once	TGTGCCAGCGGCAACCGGGACGGGAGCAATGAGCAGTTCTTC	CASGNRDGSNEQFF
-	TRBJ2-7	TRBV15	-	TGTGCCACCAGCAGAGAAAGGTCCTACGAGCAGTACTTC	CATSRERSYEQYF
TRBD2	TRBJ2-1	TRBV29-1	-	TGCAGCGTTGAAAGCGGGACCCTCGTGAATGAGCAGTTCTTC	CSVESGTLVNEQFF
TRBD1	TRBJ2-7	TRBV10-3	-	TGTGCCACCCGGGACAGCTACGAGCAGTACTTC	CATRDSYEQYF
TRBD2	TRBJ2-3	TRBV10-1	-	TGCGCCAGCAGTGAGTATAGCGGGAGAAGAGATACGCAGTATTTT	CASSEYSGRRDTQYF
-	TRBJ2-7	TRBV4-2	-	TGTGCCAGCAGCCGGGCTGCAGCACCCGCAAGCTCCTACGAGCAGTACTTC	CASSRAAAPASSYEQYF
TRBD2	TRBJ2-7	TRBV7-6	-	TGTGCCAGCAGCTTAGCGCCTCTAGCGGGAGCAACCTACGAGCAGTACTTC	CASSLAPLAGATYEQYF
-	TRBJ1-2	TRBV2	-	TGTGCCAGCAGACAGGTCGGGTATGGCTACACCTTC	CASRQVGYGYTF
-	TRBJ1-2	TRBV18	-	TGTGCCAGCTCACCCGGACAGTCTCAGTCTGGCTACACCTTC	CASSPGQSQSGYTF
-	TRBJ2-2	TRBV25-1	-	TGTGCCAGCAGTGAGGGGGGCACCGGGGAGCTGTTTTTT	CASSEGGTGELFF
-	TRBJ1-1	TRBV29-1	-	TGCAGCGTTGGAGGACGGAACACTGAAGCTTTCTTT	CSVGGRNTEAFF
-	TRBJ2-5	TRBV6-5	-	TGTGCCAGCAGACAGGGGGGGAGAGAGACCCAGTACTTC	CASRQGGRETQYF
-	TRBJ1-5	TRBV27	once	TGTGCCAGCAGTTCTAGATCCAGCAATCAGCCCCAGCATTTT	CASSSRSSNQPQHF
-	TRBJ2-1	TRBV6-1	-	TGTGCCAGCAGTGAAGTGCTCTCCTACAATGAGCAGTTCTTC	CASSEVLSYNEQFF
-	TRBJ2-7	TRBV18	-	TGTGCCAGCTCACCAGATCTGAATCCCAACTACGAGCAGTACTTC	CASSPDLNPNYEQYF
TRBD1	TRBJ1-4	TRBV7-3	-	TGTGCCAGCAGCCGGGGACAGCTTATAGCAACTAATGAAAAACTGTTTTTT	CASSRGQLIATNEKLFF
-	TRBJ1-5	TRBV11-2	-	TGTGCCAGCAGCTTAGATCAATGGGGGGGTTCCGTAAAGCCCCAGCATTTT	CASSLDQWGGSVKPQHF
TRBD2	TRBJ2-3	TRBV5-1	-	TGCGCCAGCAGCACCAGACTAGCGGGGAGGGGCACAGATACGCAGTATTTT	CASSTRLAGRGTDTQYF
-	TRBJ1-5	TRBV19	-	TGTGCCAGTAGTCTGGGGATTGCTCAGCCCCAGCATTTT	CASSLGIAQPQHF
-	TRBJ2-3	TRBV7-2	-	TGTGCCAGCAGCTTAGTAGGTCTAGCCGGTGTCGCAGATACGCAGTATTTT	CASSLVGLAGVADTQYF
-	TRBJ2-7	TRBV20-1	-	TGCAGTGCTAGTGCAGCGGACCACTGGGAGCAGTACTTC	CSASAADHWEQYF
-	TRBJ2-1	TRBV24-1	-	TGTGCCACCAGTGATGCTAGACTAGTCGGCGGTGGGAATGAGCAGTTCTTC	CATSDARLVGGGNEQFF
-	TRBJ2-3	TRBV7-9	-	TGTGCCAGCAGCGACGGGATAGCGCTGATCACAGATACGCAGTATTTT	CASSDGIALITDTQYF
TRBD2	TRBJ2-7	TRBV28	-	TGTGCCAGCAGCCCTCTGGGGGGGGAAACCTACGAGCAGTACTTC	CASSPLGGETYEQYF
-	TRBJ2-3	TRBV24-1	-	TGTGCCACCAGTGGGGGGATATCAGATACGCAGTATTTT	CATSGGISDTQYF
-	TRBJ1-2	TRBV5-4	-	TGTGCCAGCAGCTTAGCGGCGGAACCGACCTATGGCTACACCTTC	CASSLAAEPTYGYTF
-	TRBJ1-1	TRBV11-2	-	TGTGCCAGCAGCTTAGGCGGGACCACCACTGAAGCTTTCTTT	CASSLGGTTTEAFF
TRBD2	TRBJ2-7	TRBV11-2	-	TGTGCCAGCAGCTTAGATCTGTCTAGCGGCTCCTACGAGCAGTACTTC	CASSLDLSSGSYEQYF
-	TRBJ1-3	TRBV6-2/TRBV6-3	-	TGTGCCAGCAGTTACTGGGCGGCATTAGGGAACACCATATATTTT	CASSYWAALGNTIYF
-	TRBJ1-1	TRBV6-1	-	TGTGCCAGCAGTGAACATGGTATCGACATGGGTGAAGCTTTCTTT	CASSEHGIDMGEAFF
TRBD1	TRBJ1-2	TRBV27	-	TGTGCCAGCAGGGGGGACAGTAACCTCGGCGGCTATGGCTACACCTTC	CASRGDSNLGGYGYTF
-	TRBJ2-7	TRBV15	-	TGTGCCACCAGCAGAGTATTGGGGCAGGGATTCGAGCAGTACTTC	CATSRVLGQGFEQYF
TRBD1	TRBJ1-1	TRBV14	-	TGTGCCAGCAGCGGGACAGGGGGAACCCATACTTTT	CASSGTGGTHTF
-	TRBJ1-2	TRBV12-3/TRBV12-4	few	TGTGCCAGCAGTTTTTCCTTGGGGGGCTACACCTTC	CASSFSLGGYTF
-	TRBJ2-1	TRBV2	-	TGTGCCAGCAGTGATACAGGCCTCGGCAATGAGCAGTTCTTC	CASSDTGLGNEQFF